The clone carrying this TCR beta chain was detected once. These data come from a study of cytomegalovirus exposure and HLA in healthy donors. This CDR3 is built from 16 residues. CDR1 and CDR2 from the germline V gene are MNHEY and SVGAGI. V lost 4 bases and J 2 bases, leaving 15 bases between the germline ends. 60 Vbeta and 13 Jbeta primers were used in PCR. Measured with immunoSEQ multiplex PCR; TCRdb has only the in-frame clones, and not every one. The table includes some 110,000 clones, around three quarters detected once. Sequenced: PBMCs. The clonotype comes from a woman in her 30s in good health and CMV-seronegative. The chain is built from TRBV6-5 and TRBJ1-5; maybe TRBD1 (6 bases). The CDR3 spells CASSSLQGAGNQPQHF. Here the CDR3 DNA reads TGTGCCAGCAGTTCCCTACAGGGTGCGGGCAATCAGCCCCAGCATTTT.